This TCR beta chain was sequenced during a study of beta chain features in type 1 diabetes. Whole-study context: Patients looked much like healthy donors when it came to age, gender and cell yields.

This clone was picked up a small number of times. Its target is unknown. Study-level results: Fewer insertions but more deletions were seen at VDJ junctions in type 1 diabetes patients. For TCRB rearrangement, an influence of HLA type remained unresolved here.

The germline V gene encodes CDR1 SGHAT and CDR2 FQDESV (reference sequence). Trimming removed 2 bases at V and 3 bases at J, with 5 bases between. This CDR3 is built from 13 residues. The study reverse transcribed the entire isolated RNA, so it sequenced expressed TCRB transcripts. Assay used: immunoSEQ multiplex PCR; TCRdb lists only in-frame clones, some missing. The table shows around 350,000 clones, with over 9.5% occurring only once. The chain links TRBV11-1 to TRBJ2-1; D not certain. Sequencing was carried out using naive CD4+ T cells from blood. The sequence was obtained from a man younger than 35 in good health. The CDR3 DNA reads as TGTGCCAGCAGCTTAACGGGCTACAATGAGCAGTTCTTC. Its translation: CASSLTGYNEQFF.